This T cell receptor beta chain was documented in a study of blood T cell repertoires in COVID-19. Across the study: Either two negative PCRs, clearance, or symptom resolution qualified Cohort 3 donors as recovered. Samples taken during acute and convalescent COVID-19 were collected in the United States, Italy and Spain.

Method: immunoSEQ multiplex PCR; TCRdb's copy keeps in-frame clones and lacks some. The table lists 350,000 to 400,000 clones, roughly 86% of them singletons, with approximately 1.9% in the top ten. Participants, about 18 to 90 years old, spanned about 26 US areas. V lost 8 bases and J lost 1, with 14 bases in between. In germline, CDR1 is SQVTM, CDR2 ANQGSEA. There are 13 residues in the CDR3. The material sequenced was PBMCs or T cells enriched from blood (not recorded which). The gene calls are TRBV29-1 and TRBJ1-1; D perhaps matches TRBD1 (6 bases). This clonotype was sampled from a man aged 40-49 years in a cohort exposed to, infected with or recovered from COVID-19 (not recorded which). This CDR3 reads CSFRGQGNTEAFF. DNA for the CDR3: TGCAGCTTTAGGGGACAAGGGAACACTGAAGCTTTCTTT.